The rows below give T cell receptor beta chains drawn from one sample of a study of cytomegalovirus exposure and HLA in healthy donors. The table came from immunoSEQ multiplex PCR; TCRdb's copy has only in-frame clones and leaves some out. Of approximately 160,000 clones in the sample, over 70% were seen once. The sequenced material came from PBMCs. Every receptor here comes from a woman aged 45 to 65 in good health and CMV-seropositive. Each CDR3 is given without its conserved first and last residue. The size entry is marked missing in some rows and otherwise reads once, few, many or a size class.

clone size	V gene	J gene	CDR3 protein
NA	TRBV28	TRBJ2-7	ASSPPDRGQY
NA	TRBV7-3	TRBJ2-1	ASRSASGSDGEQF
NA	TRBV10-3	TRBJ2-7	AISGGQTTGEQY
NA	TRBV5-8	TRBJ2-3	ASSRGRGGTDTQY
NA	TRBV5-6	TRBJ1-2	ASSQGTANYGYT
NA	TRBV7-2	TRBJ2-1	ASSGTSGGAGIYNEQF
few	TRBV11-3	TRBJ2-3	ASSIRGGSDTQY
once	TRBV5-6	TRBJ1-1	ASSLVAGTEAF
NA	TRBV29-1	TRBJ2-3	SVDGGEDTQY
NA	TRBV27	TRBJ1-1	ASSLSSSRGTEAF
NA	TRBV5-8	TRBJ1-2	ASSRTGTGYGYT
NA	TRBV18	TRBJ1-1	ASSTTGLDTEAF
NA	TRBV10-3	TRBJ1-6	AINTGQGINSPLH
NA	TRBV19	TRBJ2-7	ASSIRTDTYEQY
NA	TRBV28	TRBJ1-3	ASSLKPQWTGKNTIY
NA	TRBV27	TRBJ2-7	ASSYYRGDEQY
NA	TRBV5-1	TRBJ2-1	ASGDPGQGVNEQF
NA	TRBV5-4	TRBJ1-1	ASTRPGQINTEAF
NA	TRBV7-6	TRBJ2-6	ASSLPQSSGANGLT
NA	TRBV28	TRBJ2-7	ASRPGGVGYEQY
few	TRBV19	TRBJ2-7	ASSIIEGSDYEQY
NA	TRBV5-8	TRBJ2-3	ASSLARLAGGPRTDTQY
NA	TRBV28	TRBJ1-5	ASSPWTGGSNQPQH
NA	TRBV18	TRBJ2-7	ASSPRLAGGSEEQY
NA	TRBV6-5	TRBJ1-4	ASSLTGIGEKLF
NA	TRBV5-4	TRBJ1-1	ASSFPQGGGRTEAF
NA	TRBV5-4	TRBJ2-5	ASSLAFQETQY
few	TRBV6-1	TRBJ2-7	ASRGVTASSYEQY
NA	TRBV4-2	TRBJ1-5	ASSQGTGANQPQH
NA	TRBV2	TRBJ2-3	ASSEKALRVQRGFTDTQY
NA	TRBV5-4	TRBJ2-3	ASTQTSGTDTQY
NA	TRBV30	TRBJ2-1	AWSALYNEQF
NA	TRBV18	TRBJ2-7	ASSPSGQSYEQY
few	TRBV10-1	TRBJ1-1	ASSEQQGGEAF
few	TRBV7-6	TRBJ1-1	ASSLEEATEAF
NA	TRBV9	TRBJ1-1	ASSVDAGSSFNTEAF
NA	TRBV12-5	TRBJ2-1	ASGFSPGLVSNEQF
NA	TRBV7-7	TRBJ1-1	ASSLGKGELAF
few	TRBV10-3	TRBJ2-7	AISGGGSYEQY
NA	TRBV19	TRBJ1-5	ASSIAQGQPQH
NA	TRBV5-1	TRBJ2-2	ASSLGTSGNTGELF
NA	TRBV13	TRBJ1-1	ASSPPSYTEAF
NA	TRBV4-1	TRBJ1-1	ASSQDGGEVYTEAF
NA	TRBV30	TRBJ2-3	AWSAGGGDTQY
NA	TRBV4-3	TRBJ1-4	ASSQAEKLF
NA	TRBV11-3	TRBJ2-5	ASSPRAGGIETQY
NA	TRBV5-6	TRBJ1-2	ASSFPEGGGFYGYT
NA	TRBV19	TRBJ2-4	ASSITTIGGNSQY
NA	TRBV27	TRBJ2-5	ASSSTGTGGLDYQETQY
NA	TRBV4-1	TRBJ1-2	ASSRREDSNYGYT
NA	TRBV5-8	TRBJ2-7	ASSPWDRIFYEQY
NA	TRBV11-2	TRBJ2-3	ASSLSVTDTQY
NA	TRBV15	TRBJ2-5	ATSTLQGLGTQY
NA	TRBV19	TRBJ2-1	ASSTLEAGAPDEQF
NA	TRBV5-6	TRBJ2-3	ASSLKAFRGGDTQY
few	TRBV30	TRBJ1-1	AWSPRRATEAF
NA	TRBV9	TRBJ2-7	ASSVGYQGGSYEQY
few	TRBV30	TRBJ2-1	AWAIGGNAYNEQF
NA	TRBV2	TRBJ2-7	AGGSGQGQY